This T cell receptor beta chain was obtained from a study of T-cell memory formation after mild COVID-19. Turning to the study itself: Largely, TCR clusters stayed within a single donor.

Constant-segment primers served in 5'RACE that generated TCR alpha and TCR beta cDNA libraries bearing sample barcodes and UMIs. TCRdb fed the 5' RACE reads into MiXCR, producing one record per CDR3 protein. The table includes approximately 300,000 distinct CDR3 sequences, about a sixth detected once. Points on this clonotype: Its cognate antigen is unknown.

Study conclusions and caveats: Most CD4+ clones that shrank were in CM and EM, while CD8+ ones turned up in EMRA. Contracting clones, day 15 to 85, had balanced CD4/CD8, and later expanders favored CD4+.

The V gene lost 3 bases and the J gene lost 1 base, with 7 bases spanning the gap. CDR1 DFQATT and CDR2 SNEGSKA come from the germline V gene (reference sequence). The CDR3 covers 13 residues. The J gene is TRBJ2-1, the V gene TRBV20-1, with D possibly TRBD1 on 6 matching bases. This clonotype was obtained from a young man who had mild COVID-19 (a few samples of this study predate the infection). Cell type and time point are not known. Sequencing was performed on PBMCs or a T cell subset sorted from them (not recorded which). The CDR3 loop reads CSASGQSYNEQFF. CDR3 DNA: TGCAGTGCTAGCGGACAGTCCTACAATGAGCAGTTCTTC.